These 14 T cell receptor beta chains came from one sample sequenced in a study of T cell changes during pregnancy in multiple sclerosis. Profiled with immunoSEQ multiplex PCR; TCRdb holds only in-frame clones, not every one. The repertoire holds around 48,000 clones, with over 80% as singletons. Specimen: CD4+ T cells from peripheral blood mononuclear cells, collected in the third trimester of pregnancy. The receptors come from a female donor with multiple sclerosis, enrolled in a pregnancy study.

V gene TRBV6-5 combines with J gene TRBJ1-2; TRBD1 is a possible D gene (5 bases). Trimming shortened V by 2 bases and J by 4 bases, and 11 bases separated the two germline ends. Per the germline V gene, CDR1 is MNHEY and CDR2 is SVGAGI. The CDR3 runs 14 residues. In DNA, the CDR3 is TGTGCCAGCAGTTACAGGGGTGGAAGCTATGGCTACACCTTC. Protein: CASSYRGGSYGYTF.

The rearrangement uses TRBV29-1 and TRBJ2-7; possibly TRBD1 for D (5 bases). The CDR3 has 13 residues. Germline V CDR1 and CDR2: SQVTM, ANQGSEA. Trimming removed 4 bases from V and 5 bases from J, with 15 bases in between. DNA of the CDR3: TGCAGCGTTGCCGGCAGGGCTGCCCACGAGCAGTACTTC. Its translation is CSVAGRAAHEQYF.

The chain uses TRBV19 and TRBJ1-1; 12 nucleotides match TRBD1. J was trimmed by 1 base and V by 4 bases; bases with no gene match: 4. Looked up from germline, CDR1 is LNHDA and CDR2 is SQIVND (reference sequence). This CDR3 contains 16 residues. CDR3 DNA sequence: TGTGCCAGTAGTACCCGGGGACAGGGGGCGAACACTGAAGCTTTCTTT. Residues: CASSTRGQGANTEAFF.

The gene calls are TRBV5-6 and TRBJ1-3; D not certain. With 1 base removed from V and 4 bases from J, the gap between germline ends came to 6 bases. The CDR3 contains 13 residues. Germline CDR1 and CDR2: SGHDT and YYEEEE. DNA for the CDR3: TGTGCCAGCAGCTTGAGTGCGGGAAACACCATATATTTT. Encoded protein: CASSLSAGNTIYF. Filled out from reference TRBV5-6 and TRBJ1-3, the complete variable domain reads DAGVTQSPTHLIKTRGQQVTLRCSPKSGHDTVSWYQQALGQGPQFIFQYYEEEERQRGNFPDRFSGHQFPNYSSELNVNALLLGDSALYLCASSLSAGNTIYFGEGSWLTVV.

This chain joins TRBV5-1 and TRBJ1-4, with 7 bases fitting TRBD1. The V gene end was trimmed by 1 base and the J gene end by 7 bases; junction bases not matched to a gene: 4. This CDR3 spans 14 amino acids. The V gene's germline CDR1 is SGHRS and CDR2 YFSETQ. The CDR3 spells CASSLKAGGEKLFF. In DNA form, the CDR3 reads TGCGCCAGCAGCTTGAAGGCAGGGGGTGAAAAACTGTTTTTT.

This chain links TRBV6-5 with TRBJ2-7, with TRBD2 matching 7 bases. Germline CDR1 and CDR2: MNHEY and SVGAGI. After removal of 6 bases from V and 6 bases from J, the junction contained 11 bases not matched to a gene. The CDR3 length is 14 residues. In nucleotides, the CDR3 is TGTGCCAGCAGAGCCGGGACTAAAGCCGGCGAGCAGTACTTC. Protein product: CASRAGTKAGEQYF.

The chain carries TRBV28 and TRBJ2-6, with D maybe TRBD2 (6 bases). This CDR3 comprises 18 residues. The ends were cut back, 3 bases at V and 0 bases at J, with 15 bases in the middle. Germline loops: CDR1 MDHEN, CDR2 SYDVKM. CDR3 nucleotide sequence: TGTGCCAGCAGTTTGGGTGATGCGGGGCGCTCTGGGGCCAACGTCCTGACTTTC. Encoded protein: CASSLGDAGRSGANVLTF. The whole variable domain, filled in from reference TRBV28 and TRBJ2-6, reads DVKVTQSSRYLVKRTGEKVFLECVQDMDHENMFWYRQDPGLGLRLIYFSYDVKMKEKGDIPEGYSVSREKKERFSLILESASTNQTSMYLCASSLGDAGRSGANVLTFGAGSRLTVL.

CDR3 nucleotides: TGTGCCAGCAGCCACCTCACAGGGGGAAGGTCCTACAATGAGCAGTTCTTC. Encoded protein: CASSHLTGGRSYNEQFF. V is TRBV27 and J is TRBJ2-1, with 8 bases that match TRBD1. Germline V CDR1 and CDR2: MNHEY, SMNVEV (reference sequence). CDR3 length: 17 amino acids. V shed 6 bases and J 1 base; nucleotides not matched to a gene: 11.

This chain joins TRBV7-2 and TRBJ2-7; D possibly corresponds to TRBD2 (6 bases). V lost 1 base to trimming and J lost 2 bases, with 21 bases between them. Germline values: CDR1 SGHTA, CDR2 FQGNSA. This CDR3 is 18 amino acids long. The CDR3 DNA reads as TGTGCCAGCAGCTTAGGGGGAGCTGGAGGGAGCCTTCCCTACGAGCAGTACTTC. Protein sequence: CASSLGGAGGSLPYEQYF.

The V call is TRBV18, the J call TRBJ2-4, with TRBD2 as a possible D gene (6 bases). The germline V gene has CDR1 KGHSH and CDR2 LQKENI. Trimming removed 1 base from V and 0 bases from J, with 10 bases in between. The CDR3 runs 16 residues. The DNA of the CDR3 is TGTGCCAGCTCACCACTAGCGGAACTAGCCAAAAACATTCAGTACTTC. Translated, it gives CASSPLAELAKNIQYF. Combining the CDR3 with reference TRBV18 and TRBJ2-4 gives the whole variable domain NAGVMQNPRHLVRRRGQEARLRCSPMKGHSHVYWYRQLPEEGLKFMVYLQKENIIDESGMPKERFSAEFPKEGPSILRIQQVVRGDSAAYFCASSPLAELAKNIQYFGAGTRLSVL.

CDR3 nucleotide sequence: TGTGCCAGCAGCTTAGAGAGGGTTTCCTACGAGCAGTACTTC. Translating it yields CASSLERVSYEQYF. The chain is built from TRBV13 and TRBJ2-7; D is perhaps TRBD2 (5 bases). CDR1 PRHDT and CDR2 FYEKMQ come from the germline V gene (reference sequence). Trimming cost V 1 base and J 1 base, with 8 bases left between them. The CDR3 totals 14 residues.

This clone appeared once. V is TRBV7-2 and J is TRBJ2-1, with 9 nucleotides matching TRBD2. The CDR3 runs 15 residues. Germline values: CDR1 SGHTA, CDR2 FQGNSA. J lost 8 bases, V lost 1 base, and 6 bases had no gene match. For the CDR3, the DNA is TGTGCCAGCAGCTTAGATTTAGCGGGAGTCGATGAGCAGTTCTTC. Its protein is CASSLDLAGVDEQFF.

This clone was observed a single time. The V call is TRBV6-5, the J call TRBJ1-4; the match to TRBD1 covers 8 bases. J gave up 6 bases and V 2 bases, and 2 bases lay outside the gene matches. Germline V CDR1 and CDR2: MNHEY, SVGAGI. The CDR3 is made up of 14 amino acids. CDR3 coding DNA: TGTGCCAGCAGTTACGGGGGACAGGATGAAAAACTGTTTTTT. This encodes CASSYGGQDEKLFF.

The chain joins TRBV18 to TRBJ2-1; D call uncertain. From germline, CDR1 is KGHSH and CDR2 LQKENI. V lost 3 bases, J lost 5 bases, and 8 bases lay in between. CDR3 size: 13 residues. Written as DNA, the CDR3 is TGTGCCAGCTCACCCAAGAGGCACAATGAGCAGTTCTTC. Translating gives CASSPKRHNEQFF.